The 24 T cell receptor beta chains below come from one sample, sequenced in a study of T cells in Graves' hyperthyroidism and ophthalmopathy. Authors of the study amplified TCR beta CDR3 regions from RNA transcripts. During a first-round RT-PCR of the TCR CDR3, the HTBI primer set was used. TCRdb re-called the multiplex PCR reads with MiXCR, one entry per CDR3 protein. The sample lists about 270,000 distinct CDR3 sequences, 13% to 15% seen once, with around 30% in the top ten. Sequencing used blood. The source is a woman between 50 and 59 years old with Graves' hyperthyroidism that later progressed to Graves' ophthalmopathy.

This clonotype was recorded a few times. The chain is built from TRBV24-1 and TRBJ2-5, with a weak D call TRBD2 (6 bases). V was shortened by 2 bases and J by 5 bases, with 14 bases between the two germline ends. In germline, CDR1 is KGHDR, CDR2 SFDVKD. The CDR3 is made up of 15 amino acids. CDR3 sequence reads: CATSDSRDSGETQYF. The CDR3 DNA reads TGTGCCACCAGTGATTCCCGGGACTCCGGGGAGACCCAGTACTTC.

This clonotype was seen many times. Given a much more abundant clone one base away, this may be a read error. The V call is TRBV27, the J call TRBJ1-1; D not certain. V was pared by 3 bases and J by 1 base, with 6 bases between. Per germline, CDR1 MNHEY and CDR2 SMNVEV (reference sequence). This CDR3 has 13 amino acids. The CDR3 region has the DNA TGTGCCAGCAGTTTTTACAAGAACACTGAAGCTTTCTTT. Its translation: CASSFYKNTEAFF.

This clonotype came up a few times. V gene TRBV5-1 combines with J gene TRBJ1-2; 9 nucleotides align to TRBD1. The CDR3 length is 15 residues. Unmatched junction bases numbered 7, after V lost 3 bases and J lost 4 bases. CDR1 is SGHRS and CDR2 is YFSETQ in the germline V gene. The CDR3 here is CASSWTGVSGYGYTF. The CDR3 DNA is TGCGCCAGCAGCTGGACAGGGGTCTCTGGCTATGGCTACACCTTC.

The chain carries TRBV5-4 and TRBJ2-7, with D perhaps TRBD2 (5 bases). Germline lookup yields CDR1 SGHNT and CDR2 YYREEE (reference sequence). With 1 base removed from V and 5 bases from J, the gap between germline ends came to 22 bases. The CDR3 spans 17 residues. CDR3 protein: CASSLNLDAFGVHEQYF. The DNA of the CDR3 is TGTGCCAGCAGCTTGAATTTGGATGCTTTCGGGGTGCACGAGCAGTACTTC.

This chain links TRBV15 with TRBJ2-5; 7 bases are a match to TRBD2. This CDR3 spans 13 amino acids. The ends lost 4 bases at V and 4 bases at J; junction bases unmatched: 3. Germline V CDR1 and CDR2: LNHNV, YYDKDF (reference sequence). CDR3 sequence: CATSKVAGETQYF. For the CDR3, the DNA is TGTGCCACCAGCAAGGTAGCGGGAGAGACCCAGTACTTC.

This clonotype was seen many times. CDR3 DNA sequence: TGTGCCTGGAGTGTCTACACCTACGAGCAGTACTTC. This codes for CAWSVYTYEQYF. V gene TRBV30 combines with J gene TRBJ2-7; no clear D gene. Trimming took 0 bases from V and 2 from J, leaving 5 bases between them. Per germline, CDR1 GTSNPN and CDR2 SVGIG (reference sequence). The CDR3 runs to 12 residues.

The chain joins TRBV7-6 to TRBJ1-2, with TRBD1 matching over 7 bases. CDR1 and CDR2 from the germline V gene are SGHVS and FNYEAQ. CDR3 size: 13 residues. V was clipped by 5 bases and J by 4 bases; unmatched bases: 4. The CDR3 DNA follows: TGTGCCAGCAGCCCCCGGACAGGCTATGGCTACACCTTC. It encodes CASSPRTGYGYTF. Full variable domain (rest looked up from reference TRBV7-6 and TRBJ1-2): GAGVSQSPRYKVTKRGQDVALRCDPISGHVSLYWYRQALGQGPEFLTYFNYEAQQDKSGLPNDRFSAERPEGSISTLTIQRTEQRDSAMYRCASSPRTGYGYTFGSGTRLTVV.

This clonotype was recorded many times. The CDR3 DNA sequence: TGTGCCTCGGACAACTCCTACGAGCAGTACTTC. This gives the protein CASDNSYEQYF. The chain has TRBV28 and TRBJ2-7; TRBD1 might be the D (5 bases). CDR1 MDHEN and CDR2 SYDVKM come from the germline V gene. CDR3 size: 11 residues. The V gene lost 11 bases and the J gene lost 0 bases, with 8 bases spanning the gap.

This clonotype was counted at least ten times. The chain couples TRBV28 to TRBJ2-7, with D tentatively TRBD1 (5 bases). Trimming cost V 7 bases and J 2 bases, with 12 bases left between them. This CDR3 has 13 residues. In germline, CDR1 is MDHEN, CDR2 SYDVKM. The CDR3 sequence is CASIGAGPYEQYF. The CDR3 DNA is TGTGCCAGCATTGGGGCAGGGCCCTACGAGCAGTACTTC. The whole variable domain, remainder taken from reference TRBV28 and TRBJ2-7, is DVKVTQSSRYLVKRTGEKVFLECVQDMDHENMFWYRQDPGLGLRLIYFSYDVKMKEKGDIPEGYSVSREKKERFSLILESASTNQTSMYLCASIGAGPYEQYFGPGTRLTVT.

This clonotype occurred many times. The V gene is TRBV19, the J gene TRBJ1-5; D gene uncertain. With 5 bases removed from V and 6 bases from J, the gap between germline ends came to 8 bases. The CDR3 loop spans 12 amino acids. Germline V CDR1 and CDR2: LNHDA, SQIVND (reference sequence). The CDR3 spells CASSAEGQPQHF. The CDR3 DNA reads as TGTGCCAGTAGTGCGGAAGGTCAGCCCCAGCATTTT.

Many counts were recorded for this clonotype. The genes are TRBV6-5 and TRBJ2-5; D uncertain. Trimming took 2 bases from V and 5 from J, leaving 9 bases between them. The CDR3 covers 13 residues. Looked up from germline, CDR1 is MNHEY and CDR2 is SVGAGI. The DNA of the CDR3 is TGTGCCAGCAGTTACCGGTCAGATGAGACCCAGTACTTC. It specifies CASSYRSDETQYF.

This clonotype was seen more than once but under ten times. V and J are TRBV7-9 and TRBJ1-1; 7 bases agree with TRBD1. CDR1 is SEHNR, CDR2 FQNEAQ, per germline (reference sequence). The CDR3 covers 16 residues. The J segment lost 1 base and the V segment lost 1 base, leaving 6 bases of the junction unmatched. Written as DNA, the CDR3 is TGTGCCAGCAGCTTAGAGGGCCGGACAGGGAACACTGAAGCTTTCTTT. It codes for CASSLEGRTGNTEAFF.

The chain couples TRBV11-2 to TRBJ1-2; D gene ambiguous. Germline CDR1 SGHAT, CDR2 FQNNGV. CDR3 length equals 14 residues. Trimming pared 3 bases from V and 1 base from J, leaving 9 bases between. The CDR3 spells CASSFGRINYGYTF. The CDR3 coding sequence is TGTGCCAGCAGCTTCGGACGAATTAACTATGGCTACACCTTC.

Regarding this clonotype: One base away lies a much larger clone, so this may be a sequencing read error. The chain joins TRBV6-1 to TRBJ1-4; D possibly corresponds to TRBD1 (5 bases). The germline V gene encodes CDR1 MNHNS and CDR2 SASEGT. The CDR3 is 13 amino acids. The CDR3 region is CASRGHRNEELFF. The CDR3 nucleotides are TGTGCCAGCAGGGGTCACAGGAATGAAGAACTGTTTTTT.

This clonotype was seen ten or more times. The chain recombines TRBV9 with TRBJ2-1; 9 positions agree with TRBD2. Trimming at V came to 3 bases and at J to 5 bases, leaving 9 bases not matched to a gene. The germline gives CDR1 SGDLS, CDR2 YYNGEE. This CDR3 has 16 amino acids. CDR3 in amino acids: CASSGRSGSSDNEQFF. CDR3 coding DNA: TGTGCCAGCAGCGGCCGTAGCGGGAGCAGTGACAATGAGCAGTTCTTC.

In this sample, this clonotype turned up many times. The rearrangement uses TRBV12-3 or TRBV12-4 and TRBJ2-5; 9 bases map to TRBD1. This CDR3 region has 16 residues. V trimming: 6 bases; J trimming: 5 bases; junction bases outside the gene matches: 13. The CDR3 region has the DNA TGTGCCAGCAGCATTGGGACAGGGATAGGGTGGGAGACCCAGTACTTC. It yields the protein CASSIGTGIGWETQYF.

This clonotype was counted at least ten times. This chain joins TRBV20-1 and TRBJ1-5; perhaps TRBD1 as D (6 bases). Germline assignment: CDR1 DFQATT and CDR2 SNEGSKA (reference sequence). Trimming took 5 bases from V and 3 from J, leaving 14 bases between them. CDR3 length: 14 residues. The CDR3 DNA reads TGCAGTGCTTGGGACACAAACTCCAATCAGCCCCAGCATTTT. Translating gives CSAWDTNSNQPQHF.

This clonotype was picked up many times. This chain connects TRBV5-1 to TRBJ1-1, with D uncertain. Trimming took 0 bases from V and 5 from J, leaving 17 bases between them. CDR3 length: 16 residues. The germline V gene encodes CDR1 SGHRS and CDR2 YFSETQ. The CDR3 coding sequence is TGCGCCAGCAGCTTGGATGAGATTATAACGACGACTGAAGCTTTCTTT. Its protein is CASSLDEIITTTEAFF.

The CDR3 region has the DNA TGCAGTGCTAGAGTTTTAACTAGCGGGAGTTCCACAGATACGCAGTATTTT. Amino acid sequence: CSARVLTSGSSTDTQYF. The rearrangement joins TRBV20-1 to TRBJ2-3; TRBD2 aligns across 11 bases. The CDR3 contains 17 residues. V lost 1 base and J lost 2; bases outside the gene matches: 8. Germline loops: CDR1 DFQATT, CDR2 SNEGSKA (reference sequence).

This clonotype has ten or more counts. V is TRBV5-8 and J is TRBJ1-2; D remains ambiguous. The CDR3 spans 15 residues. Trimming stripped 1 base from V and 4 bases from J, with 14 bases between. Germline loops: CDR1 SGHTS, CDR2 YDEGEE. The CDR3 region is CASSLKWQLSYGYTF. The CDR3 DNA reads as TGTGCCAGCAGCTTGAAGTGGCAGCTCAGCTATGGCTACACCTTC.

There are many counts of this clonotype. This chain uses TRBV7-9 with TRBJ2-7; TRBD1 might be the D (6 bases). The CDR3 consists of 16 residues. Trimming shortened V by 5 bases and J by 3 bases, and 20 bases separated the two germline ends. Germline lookup yields CDR1 SEHNR and CDR2 FQNEAQ (reference sequence). This chain's CDR3 is CASSRIPRQGLYEQYF. The CDR3 DNA follows: TGTGCCAGCAGCCGGATACCACGGCAGGGGCTCTACGAGCAGTACTTC. The full variable domain, its missing parts supplied by reference TRBV7-9 and TRBJ2-7, is DTGVSQNPRHKITKRGQNVTFRCDPISEHNRLYWYRQTLGQGPEFLTYFQNEAQLEKSRLLSDRFSAERPKGSFSTLEIQRTEQGDSAMYLCASSRIPRQGLYEQYFGPGTRLTVT.

This clonotype was recorded many times. The chain carries TRBV6-1 and TRBJ1-6, with D maybe TRBD1 (6 bases). The V gene lost 5 bases and the J gene lost 8 bases, with 16 bases spanning the gap. CDR3 length: 15 residues. CDR1 MNHNS and CDR2 SASEGT come from the germline V gene. CDR3 bases: TGTGCCAGCAGTACCGAGTGGGGGCTAGATTCACCCCTCCACTTT. As protein: CASSTEWGLDSPLHF.

The chain uses TRBV6-6 and TRBJ2-7; no firm D call. Trimming removed 0 bases at V and 3 bases at J, with 9 bases between. The CDR3 loop spans 14 amino acids. Germline V gives CDR1 MNHNY, CDR2 SVGAGI (reference sequence). DNA of the CDR3: TGTGCCAGCAGTTACTCGGGCAGATACTACGAGCAGTACTTC. Its protein is CASSYSGRYYEQYF.

This clonotype was recorded a few times. This CDR3 is CASKLPASAEAFF. CDR3 in DNA: TGTGCCAGTAAACTACCCGCCTCGGCTGAAGCTTTCTTT. This rearrangement joins TRBV19 to TRBJ1-1; D remains unclear. V lost 7 bases to trimming and J lost 6 bases, with 15 bases between them. CDR1 LNHDA and CDR2 SQIVND come from the germline V gene (reference sequence). CDR3 size: 13 residues. Based on the CDR3 plus reference TRBV19 and TRBJ1-1, the full variable domain is DGGITQSPKYLFRKEGQNVTLSCEQNLNHDAMYWYRQDPGQGLRLIYYSQIVNDFQKGDIAEGYSVSREKKESFPLTVTSAQKNPTAFYLCASKLPASAEAFFGQGTRLTVV.